This T cell receptor (beta chain) was recorded in a study of blood T cell repertoires in COVID-19. Assay: immunoSEQ multiplex PCR; the TCRdb copy retains only in-frame clones and omits some. The sample lists under 200,000 clones, more than 70% occurring once. The CDR3 is 15 residues long. CDR1 and CDR2 (germline): MNHEY, SMNVEV (reference sequence). V shed 3 bases and J shed 6 bases, with 12 bases lying between them. This clonotype was obtained from a young woman who had recovered from COVID-19. The genes are TRBV27 and TRBJ1-6; weak D call: TRBD1 (6 bases). Sequenced: PBMCs or T cells enriched from blood (not recorded which). The CDR3 region is CASSFRGKSNSPLHF. CDR3 nucleotide sequence: TGTGCCAGCAGTTTTAGGGGGAAGAGTAATTCACCCCTCCACTTT.